These 22 T cell receptor beta chains were sequenced from one sample in a study of T cells in Graves' hyperthyroidism and ophthalmopathy. There were TCR beta CDR3 regions amplified from RNA transcripts. First-round RT-PCR targeting the TCR CDR3 was performed with the HTBI primer set. TCRdb passed the multiplex PCR reads through MiXCR, listing each CDR3 protein once. The sample gives about 620,000 distinct CDR3 sequences, 15% to 20% of which show up once; around 4% is in the top ten. The sample comprised blood. The source is a woman aged 25 to 39 with Graves' hyperthyroidism.

This clonotype was counted a few times. The CDR3 loop reads CASSVDVTGEILPNTEAFF. DNA of the CDR3: TGTGCCAGCAGCGTAGATGTGACAGGGGAAATACTACCGAACACTGAAGCTTTCTTT. This chain connects TRBV9 to TRBJ1-1; 8 nucleotides line up with TRBD1. V lost 0 bases and J lost 1; bases outside the gene matches: 14. This CDR3 spans 19 amino acids. The germline CDR1 and CDR2 sequences are SGDLS and YYNGEE.

Comments on this clonotype: At one of its ends the junction is not consistent with the germline gene, which may arise from a read error. The chain is built from TRBV3-1 and TRBJ2-3; a weak D match, TRBD2 (6 bases). Germline loops: CDR1 LGHDT, CDR2 YNNKEL (reference sequence). The CDR3 consists of 15 residues. The CDR3 bases are TGTGCCAGCAACCAAATGTCGGGGGGCACAGATACGCAGTATTTT. This translates into CASNQMSGGTDTQYF.

The chain carries TRBV2 and TRBJ2-3; tentatively, D is TRBD2 (6 bases). The CDR3 sequence is 16 residues long. With 5 bases removed from V and 2 bases from J, the gap between germline ends came to 17 bases. From germline, CDR1 is SNHLY and CDR2 FYNNEI. Written as DNA, the CDR3 is TGTGCCAGCAGTTCGAAATCAGCGGGCCCCACAGATACGCAGTATTTT. It yields the protein CASSSKSAGPTDTQYF.

This clonotype has ten or more counts. The chain carries TRBV29-1 and TRBJ1-1; 7 nucleotides agree with TRBD1. There are 12 residues in the CDR3. In germline, CDR1 is SQVTM, CDR2 ANQGSEA. J lost 3 bases, V lost 4 bases, and 2 bases had no gene match. CDR3 nucleotides: TGCAGCGTTGCCACAGGGGACACTGAAGCTTTCTTT. It codes for CSVATGDTEAFF.

The rearrangement uses TRBV9 and TRBJ2-3, with a weak D call TRBD2 (5 bases). CDR3 length: 13 amino acids. Per the germline V gene, CDR1 is SGDLS and CDR2 is YYNGEE. Deletions cut 1 base from V and 4 bases from J, with 7 bases between. CDR3 sequence: CASSVTGADTQYF. The CDR3 DNA sequence: TGTGCCAGCAGCGTAACCGGGGCAGATACGCAGTATTTT.

This clonotype was detected ten times or more. The chain joins TRBV28 to TRBJ2-1, with 11 bases that match TRBD2. The CDR3 is 15 residues long. After removal of 7 bases from V and 5 bases from J, the junction contained 7 bases not matched to a gene. Looked up from germline, CDR1 is MDHEN and CDR2 is SYDVKM. CDR3 nucleotides: TGTGCCAGCACCACCTGGGGACTAGCGGACAATGAGCAGTTCTTC. It encodes CASTTWGLADNEQFF.

The chain uses TRBV7-2 and TRBJ1-2, with 8 bases identical to TRBD1. The ends lost 5 bases at V and 4 bases at J; junction bases unmatched: 6. CDR1 and CDR2 from the germline V gene are SGHTA and FQGNSA. This CDR3 has 14 residues. The CDR3 is CASSRRDRSYGYTF. The CDR3 DNA reads as TGTGCCAGCAGCCGCCGGGACAGGAGCTATGGCTACACCTTC.

This clonotype was seen repeatedly, ten times or more. V and J are TRBV6-2 or TRBV6-3 and TRBJ2-3, with D maybe TRBD2 (6 bases). V was pared by 1 base and J by 5 bases, with 16 bases between. The V gene's germline CDR1 is MNHEY and CDR2 SVGEGT. The CDR3 covers 16 residues. The CDR3 sequence: CASSYLTGTRGDTQYF. CDR3 nucleotide sequence: TGTGCCAGCAGTTACTTGACCGGGACTCGCGGAGATACGCAGTATTTT.

This chain joins TRBV9 and TRBJ2-1, with 15 positions matching TRBD2. The CDR3 has 19 residues. Trimming removed 7 bases from V and 1 base from J; junction bases left unmatched: 12. Germline-derived CDR1 and CDR2 are SGDLS and YYNGEE. The CDR3 coding sequence is TGTGCCAGCTCCCATCCGGGACTAGCGGGAGGTGTATCCTACAATGAGCAGTTCTTC. Protein product: CASSHPGLAGGVSYNEQFF.

This clonotype was seen only a few times. The chain has TRBV7-8 and TRBJ2-1; 12 positions match TRBD2. Germline V gives CDR1 SGHVS, CDR2 FQNEAQ. The CDR3 runs 19 residues. Trimming removed 2 bases from V and 1 base from J; junction bases left unmatched: 9. The CDR3 nucleotides are TGTGCCAGCAGCTTATTTCTAGCGGGAGGGAGGGGATCCTACAATGAGCAGTTCTTC. Translation gives CASSLFLAGGRGSYNEQFF.

This clonotype was seen ten or more times. The chain combines TRBV3-1 with TRBJ1-2; 7 positions agree with TRBD1. With V trimmed by 4 bases and J by 6 bases, 8 bases remained unmatched. Germline V gene sequence: CDR1 LGHDT, CDR2 YNNKEL (reference sequence). This CDR3 is 14 amino acids long. The CDR3 region has the DNA TGTGCCAGCAGCCCTTGGACAGGACTCGATGGCTACACCTTC. It translates to CASSPWTGLDGYTF.

This clonotype was seen more than once but under ten times. The chain employs TRBV5-5 and TRBJ2-2; the match to TRBD2 covers 10 bases. Germline CDR1 is SGHKS and CDR2 is YYEKEE (reference sequence). The CDR3 covers 16 residues. With 4 bases clipped from V and 1 base from J, the junction kept 4 bases outside the gene matches. CDR3 nucleotide sequence: TGTGCCAGCAGCCATACTAGCGGGGTGAACACCGGGGAGCTGTTTTTT. Its translation is CASSHTSGVNTGELFF.

V usage is TRBV29-1 and J usage is TRBJ1-5; perhaps TRBD1 as D (6 bases). The germline V gene has CDR1 SQVTM and CDR2 ANQGSEA. There are 12 residues in the CDR3. V lost 8 bases, J lost 4 bases, and 12 bases lay in between. CDR3 sequence: CSCTTGNQPQHF. In nucleotides, the CDR3 is TGCAGCTGTACCACAGGGAATCAGCCCCAGCATTTT. Supplemented by reference TRBV29-1 and TRBJ1-5, the full variable domain reads SAVISQKPSRDICQRGTSLTIQCQVDSQVTMMFWYRQQPGQSLTLIATANQGSEATYESGFVIDKFPISRPNLTFSTLTVSNMSPEDSSIYLCSCTTGNQPQHFGDGTRLSIL.

This clonotype was detected many times. The chain carries TRBV20-1 and TRBJ2-7, with D perhaps TRBD2 (5 bases). Trimming removed 4 bases at V and 2 bases at J, with 15 bases between. CDR3 size: 14 residues. Looked up from germline, CDR1 is DFQATT and CDR2 is SNEGSKA (reference sequence). The chain's CDR3 is CSANLGGSTYEQYF. In nucleotides, the CDR3 is TGCAGTGCTAACCTCGGCGGGTCAACCTACGAGCAGTACTTC.

This clonotype was detected many times. The rearrangement uses TRBV6-2 or TRBV6-3 and TRBJ2-7; D might be TRBD2 (5 bases). CDR1 is MNHEY, CDR2 SVGEGT, per germline. The V gene lost 2 bases and the J gene lost 0 bases, with 14 bases spanning the gap. There are 16 residues in the CDR3. CDR3: CASSYLSGGSSYEQYF. The CDR3 nucleotides are TGTGCCAGCAGTTACCTCAGCGGTGGCAGCTCCTACGAGCAGTACTTC.

This sequence joins TRBV28 and TRBJ1-5; D possibly corresponds to TRBD1 (5 bases). The V end lost 5 bases, the J end lost 4 bases, and 15 bases lay between the germline ends. Per the germline V gene, CDR1 is MDHEN and CDR2 is SYDVKM. The CDR3 extends over 15 amino acids. DNA for the CDR3: TGTGCCAGCAGTGGTGTTGGGACCGCGAATCAGCCCCAGCATTTT. Protein product: CASSGVGTANQPQHF.

The chain uses TRBV20-1 and TRBJ1-3, with TRBD1 as a possible D gene (5 bases). CDR1 is DFQATT, CDR2 SNEGSKA, per germline (reference sequence). V was trimmed by 5 bases and J by 4 bases, leaving 15 bases between them. The CDR3 contains 14 residues. The chain's CDR3 is CSASVGGRGNTIYF. As DNA, the CDR3 is TGCAGTGCTTCCGTGGGGGGGAGAGGAAACACCATATATTTT.

This chain links TRBV7-2 with TRBJ2-7; TRBD1 matches 8 bases. The trim removed 5 bases at V and 6 bases at J, leaving 3 bases unmatched. The length of the CDR3 is 12 residues. Germline lookup yields CDR1 SGHTA and CDR2 FQGNSA. DNA of the CDR3: TGTGCCAGCAGCAGGACAGGGACCGAGCAGTACTTC. It is translated as CASSRTGTEQYF.

Only a few counts were recorded for this clonotype. The rearrangement joins TRBV20-1 to TRBJ2-1; 8 bases agree with TRBD2. This CDR3 contains 14 residues. Germline V gene data show CDR1 as DFQATT and CDR2 as SNEGSKA (reference sequence). The V and J ends lost 5 bases and 4 bases, in that order; junction bases with no gene match: 7. The CDR3, as DNA: TGCAGTGCTTCCGGACTAGCAGAATACAATGAGCAGTTCTTC. It is translated as CSASGLAEYNEQFF.

This clonotype was seen repeatedly, ten times or more. The gene calls are TRBV2 and TRBJ2-1, with D perhaps matching TRBD1 (6 bases). The CDR3 is made up of 15 amino acids. Germline lookup yields CDR1 SNHLY and CDR2 FYNNEI. V shed 6 bases and J shed 9 bases, with 21 bases lying between them. CDR3: CASSGSNRAASEQFF. The DNA for the CDR3 is TGTGCCAGCAGCGGATCAAACAGGGCTGCAAGTGAGCAGTTCTTC.

This clonotype was seen ten or more times. The chain joins TRBV7-9 to TRBJ2-3; tentatively, D is TRBD2 (5 bases). The V end lost 11 bases, the J end lost 5 bases, and 14 bases lay between the germline ends. The CDR3 extends over 12 amino acids. Germline-derived CDR1 and CDR2 are SEHNR and FQNEAQ (reference sequence). The CDR3 DNA sequence: TGTGCCGCTCGGGGAGAAGGAGATACGCAGTATTTT. Translating gives CAARGEGDTQYF. The full variable domain, in which reference TRBV7-9 and TRBJ2-3 provide the parts outside the CDR3, is DTGVSQNPRHKITKRGQNVTFRCDPISEHNRLYWYRQTLGQGPEFLTYFQNEAQLEKSRLLSDRFSAERPKGSFSTLEIQRTEQGDSAMYLCAARGEGDTQYFGPGTRLTVL.

This clonotype has at least ten counts. This chain uses TRBV20-1 with TRBJ2-7; TRBD2 aligns across 7 bases. The CDR3 loop spans 14 amino acids. Per germline, CDR1 DFQATT and CDR2 SNEGSKA (reference sequence). With V trimmed by 6 bases and J by 2 bases, 10 bases remained unmatched. The CDR3 here is CSAKSGTIAYEQYF. Written as DNA, the CDR3 is TGCAGTGCCAAATCCGGGACTATAGCCTACGAGCAGTACTTC.